This TCR beta chain is drawn from a study of blood T cell repertoires in COVID-19. Background on the study: The United States, Italy and Spain were the sources of the acute and convalescent COVID-19 samples. Nucleic acid was either cDNA or gDNA, and it came from T cells, B-cell-depleted T cells, or PBMCs.

Per the study methods: Scientists estimated how many nucleated cells there were by amplifying reference gene primers. Sequenced by immunoSEQ multiplex PCR; TCRdb stores in-frame clones only, minus some. V, J and clone size derive from that table, while D and trimming were established from the DNA sequence. The table shows 50,000 to 60,000 clones, with 85% to 90% occurring only once. Germline CDR1 and CDR2: SGHVS and FQNEAQ. The CDR3 runs 15 residues. V was clipped by 4 bases and J by 1 base, with 11 bases between them. V and J are TRBV7-8 and TRBJ2-1; D perhaps matches TRBD1 (6 bases). This clonotype was obtained from a human donor in a cohort sampled during active COVID-19. Sequenced material: peripheral blood. Here the CDR3 DNA reads TGTGCCAGCAGCTCAGATAGGGGGTCCTACAATGAGCAGTTCTTC. It encodes CASSSDRGSYNEQFF.